One and the same sample provided the 32 T cell receptor beta chains below, sequenced in a study of blood T cell repertoires in COVID-19. Only in-frame clones appear in the TCRdb table, and some are missing; sequencing was by immunoSEQ multiplex PCR. The sample records about 140,000 clones, approximately 84% being singletons. The specimen was PBMCs or T cells enriched from blood (not recorded which). Every receptor here comes from a woman aged 50 to 60 with acute COVID-19.

The chain uses TRBV7-2 and TRBJ1-2; D is possibly TRBD1 (5 bases). Germline assignment: CDR1 SGHTA and CDR2 FQGNSA. The V and J ends lost 1 base and 7 bases respectively, with 13 bases between them. The CDR3 consists of 14 residues. Here the CDR3 DNA reads TGTGCCAGCAGCTTAGGGTCCAGGGCTGGTGGCTACACCTTC. It yields the protein CASSLGSRAGGYTF.

This clone appeared many times. This chain links TRBV7-2 with TRBJ1-6; 7 nucleotides line up with TRBD1. The germline CDR1 and CDR2 sequences are SGHTA and FQGNSA. The V segment lost 5 bases and the J segment 5 bases; nucleotides outside the gene matches: 15. The CDR3 covers 18 residues. The CDR3 nucleotides are TGTGCCAGCAGCCCAGAAAAGCCACGGACAGGCAATAATTCACCCCTCCACTTT. It codes for CASSPEKPRTGNNSPLHF. Full variable domain (rest looked up from reference TRBV7-2 and TRBJ1-6): GAGVSQSPSNKVTEKGKDVELRCDPISGHTALYWYRQSLGQGLEFLIYFQGNSAPDKSGLPSDRFSAERTGGSVSTLTIQRTQQEDSAVYLCASSPEKPRTGNNSPLHFGNGTRLTVT.

The chain has TRBV5-1 and TRBJ2-1, with TRBD2 matching 7 bases. Germline CDR1 is SGHRS and CDR2 is YFSETQ. This CDR3 is 13 amino acids long. V lost 3 bases, J lost 6 bases, and 3 bases stayed unmatched. The CDR3 region has the DNA TGCGCCAGCAGCTCCCGGACTAGCAATGAGCAGTTCTTC. Translated: CASSSRTSNEQFF.

The V call is TRBV4-1, the J call TRBJ2-3, with 9 bases identical to TRBD2. Germline V gene data show CDR1 as MGHRA and CDR2 as YSYEKL. The junction had 3 bases not matched to a gene; V was cut back by 0 bases and J by 2 bases. This CDR3 comprises 16 residues. The CDR3 reads CASSQDQREVTDTQYF. CDR3 coding DNA: TGCGCCAGCAGCCAAGATCAGCGGGAGGTCACAGATACGCAGTATTTT.

The V call is TRBV19, the J call TRBJ1-1; TRBD1 agrees at 7 bases. Germline-derived CDR1 and CDR2 are LNHDA and SQIVND (reference sequence). Trimming cost V 8 bases and J 1 base; bases outside gene matches: 13. CDR3 length: 16 residues. The CDR3 reads CASRSDRTKPNTEAFF. The CDR3 bases are TGTGCCAGTCGATCGGACAGGACTAAACCGAACACTGAAGCTTTCTTT.

V is TRBV20-1 and J is TRBJ1-1; tentative D call: TRBD1 (5 bases). CDR1 and CDR2 from the germline V gene are DFQATT and SNEGSKA (reference sequence). Trimming removed 3 bases from V and 6 bases from J, with 20 bases in between. CDR3 length equals 15 residues. CDR3 sequence: CSASQLFRVDAEAFF. The CDR3 DNA follows: TGCAGTGCTAGTCAACTCTTCAGGGTAGACGCTGAAGCTTTCTTT.

The table lists this clone with a count of one. The chain recombines TRBV2 with TRBJ2-3; D may be TRBD1 (5 bases). Trimming removed 4 bases from V and 3 bases from J, with 11 bases in between. Germline CDR1 and CDR2: SNHLY and FYNNEI. The length of the CDR3 is 14 residues. The CDR3 region is CASSGQDKTDTQYF. As DNA, the CDR3 is TGTGCCAGCAGTGGCCAGGACAAAACAGATACGCAGTATTTT.

CDR3 DNA sequence: TGTGCCAGCAGCCAAGCAAGGAGCTGGAACGAGCAGTACTTC. Translation gives CASSQARSWNEQYF. The genes are TRBV3-1 (or the pseudogene TRBV3-2) and TRBJ2-7; D gene ambiguous. Between the trimmed V and J ends, which lost 1 base and 5 bases, there was a span of 12 bases. CDR1 LGHDT and CDR2 YNNKEL come from the germline V gene (reference sequence). The CDR3 sequence is 14 residues long.

This clone was detected only a few times. This sequence joins TRBV6-5 and TRBJ2-1, with 7 bases that match TRBD1. J lost 5 bases, V lost 5 bases, and 9 bases had no gene match. Germline loops: CDR1 MNHEY, CDR2 SVGAGI. The CDR3 length is 15 residues. CDR3 bases: TGTGCCAGCAGTCCGACAGGGAGTTTCCACAATGAGCAGTTCTTC. Its translation is CASSPTGSFHNEQFF.

The CDR3 is CASSSRQGESYEQFF. CDR3 bases: TGTGCCAGCAGCTCCAGACAGGGAGAGAGTTATGAGCAGTTCTTC. The chain couples TRBV11-2 to TRBJ2-1, with 7 bases identical to TRBD1. CDR1 SGHAT and CDR2 FQNNGV come from the germline V gene. Unmatched junction bases numbered 11, after V lost 4 bases and J lost 8 bases. This CDR3 spans 15 amino acids.

V is TRBV11-2 and J is TRBJ1-2; 7 positions match TRBD1. The trim removed 5 bases at V and 7 bases at J, leaving 13 bases unmatched. Germline loops: CDR1 SGHAT, CDR2 FQNNGV. The CDR3 length is 15 residues. The CDR3 DNA reads as TGTGCCAGCAGCCCGCGACTAGGGACAGCAGTTGGCTACACCTTC. This translates into CASSPRLGTAVGYTF. Complete variable domain (other parts from reference TRBV11-2 and TRBJ1-2): EAGVAQSPRYKIIEKRQSVAFWCNPISGHATLYWYQQILGQGPKLLIQFQNNGVVDDSQLPKDRFSAERLKGVDSTLKIQPAKLEDSAVYLCASSPRLGTAVGYTFGSGTRLTVV.

This clone was seen only a few times. V and J are TRBV2 and TRBJ2-5, with unresolved D. This CDR3 contains 13 residues. From germline, CDR1 is SNHLY and CDR2 FYNNEI. The V end lost 5 bases, the J end lost 5 bases, and 12 bases lay between the germline ends. The CDR3 coding sequence is TGTGCCAGCAGTTGGCGGTCCGAGGAGACCCAGTACTTC. This encodes CASSWRSEETQYF.

V gene TRBV5-6 combines with J gene TRBJ2-3; 7 bases fit TRBD2. Germline V lookup: CDR1 SGHDT, CDR2 YYEEEE. The CDR3 runs 18 residues. After removal of 1 base from V and 1 base from J, the junction contained 12 bases not matched to a gene. Here the CDR3 DNA reads TGTGCCAGCAGCTTGCACCTTCGACTCCGGGGGGGCACAGATACGCAGTATTTT. It codes for CASSLHLRLRGGTDTQYF.

The rearrangement links TRBV25-1 to TRBJ2-5; D perhaps matches TRBD2 (7 bases). V lost 6 bases, J lost 5 bases, and 13 bases lay in between. The CDR3 sequence is 13 residues long. Germline CDR1 reads MGHDK; CDR2 reads SYGVNS. The CDR3 protein is CASSEGGAETQYF. The CDR3, as DNA: TGTGCCAGCAGCGAAGGGGGGGCGGAGACCCAGTACTTC.

This clone was seen only once. This chain links TRBV10-3 with TRBJ2-7; TRBD1 aligns across 9 bases. CDR1 is ENHRY and CDR2 is SYGVKD in the germline V gene. Losses at the gene ends were 11 bases for V and 5 bases for J; bases not matched to a gene: 10. There are 13 residues in the CDR3. The CDR3 sequence is CAGSRTGANEQYF. DNA for the CDR3: TGTGCCGGTTCGAGGACAGGGGCTAACGAGCAGTACTTC.

V is TRBV23-1 and J is TRBJ1-5; tentative D call: TRBD1 (5 bases). TRBV23-1 is given ORF status, its function remaining uncertain. The CDR3 has 16 residues. Trimming removed 6 bases at V and 6 bases at J, with 21 bases between. In nucleotides, the CDR3 is TGCGCCAGCAGGGAGACAGACCCATCCACCACTCAGCCCCAGCATTTT. Protein sequence: CASRETDPSTTQPQHF.

V gene TRBV14 combines with J gene TRBJ2-7; TRBD2 matches at 8 bases. The CDR3 has 16 amino acids. Germline V gene data show CDR1 as SGHDN and CDR2 as FVKESK. V lost 4 bases and J lost 3; bases outside the gene matches: 11. As DNA, the CDR3 is TGTGCCAGCAGCCGCGGGGGCAGACTAGCGAACTACGAGCAGTACTTC. This encodes CASSRGGRLANYEQYF.

The rearrangement links TRBV6-5 to TRBJ2-1, with D perhaps matching TRBD1 (6 bases). CDR1 is MNHEY and CDR2 is SVGAGI in the germline V gene. The CDR3 is 14 amino acids. V lost 2 bases and J 4 bases, leaving 9 bases between the germline ends. The CDR3 DNA reads TGTGCCAGCAGTTACCCCGACAGGTACAATGAGCAGTTCTTC. It codes for CASSYPDRYNEQFF.

This clone was counted between two and nine times. The rearrangement links TRBV2 to TRBJ1-3; the D gene is possibly TRBD1 (5 bases). CDR1 and CDR2 from the germline V gene are SNHLY and FYNNEI. This CDR3 has 17 residues. The V and J ends lost 6 bases and 0 bases respectively, with 18 bases between them. The CDR3 spells CASRARLIQVSGNTIYF. For the CDR3, the DNA is TGTGCCAGCAGGGCCCGCTTGATACAGGTCTCTGGAAACACCATATATTTT.

V is TRBV28 and J is TRBJ1-2; 7 bases fit TRBD1. Germline CDR1 and CDR2: MDHEN and SYDVKM. V was clipped by 8 bases and J by 8 bases; unmatched bases: 11. The CDR3 consists of 13 residues. The CDR3, as DNA: TGTGCCAGCCGAACGGGACAGAACTTCGGCTACACCTTC. It encodes CASRTGQNFGYTF.

V and J are TRBV2 and TRBJ2-1; D perhaps matches TRBD2 (7 bases). CDR1 is SNHLY, CDR2 FYNNEI, per germline. With 6 bases removed from V and 8 bases from J, the gap between germline ends came to 17 bases. This CDR3 contains 14 residues. The CDR3 bases are TGTGCCAGCAGGCGTCCGGCGGGGGCGGATGAGCAGTTCTTC. Translated: CASRRPAGADEQFF.

V usage is TRBV5-1 and J usage is TRBJ2-1; 11 bases match TRBD2. This CDR3 has 15 residues. Per the germline V gene, CDR1 is SGHRS and CDR2 is YFSETQ. With V trimmed by 4 bases and J by 4 bases, 4 bases remained unmatched. CDR3 sequence reads: CASSKGLAVYNEQFF. The CDR3 DNA follows: TGCGCCAGCAGCAAGGGACTAGCGGTATACAATGAGCAGTTCTTC. Complete variable domain (other parts from reference TRBV5-1 and TRBJ2-1): KAGVTQTPRYLIKTRGQQVTLSCSPISGHRSVSWYQQTPGQGLQFLFEYFSETQRNKGNFPGRFSGRQFSNSRSEMNVSTLELGDSALYLCASSKGLAVYNEQFFGPGTRLTVL.

V and J are TRBV12-3 or TRBV12-4 and TRBJ1-5, with TRBD1 identical over 7 bases. This CDR3 contains 13 residues. V lost 7 bases to trimming and J lost 4 bases; unmatched junction nucleotides: 4. As DNA, the CDR3 is TGTGCCAGCACCCTACAGGGGAATCAGCCCCAGCATTTT. Translating gives CASTLQGNQPQHF.

Comments on this clone: Other nucleotide sequences from this sample produce the same CDR3. The V call is TRBV7-3, the J call TRBJ2-3, with 9 bases fitting TRBD2. Trimming removed 3 bases from V and 0 bases from J; junction bases left unmatched: 1. CDR3 size: 15 residues. Germline V gives CDR1 SGHTA, CDR2 FQGTGA. The CDR3 sequence: CASSFSGSSTDTQYF. The CDR3 nucleotides read TGTGCCAGCAGCTTTAGCGGGAGTAGCACAGATACGCAGTATTTT.

V and J are TRBV5-6 and TRBJ1-2; 10 nucleotides line up with TRBD1. The CDR3 is made up of 15 amino acids. The trim removed 3 bases at V and 8 bases at J, leaving 10 bases unmatched. Germline-derived CDR1 and CDR2 are SGHDT and YYEEEE. This chain's CDR3 is CASSSTGGAVYGYTF. As DNA, the CDR3 is TGTGCCAGCAGCTCGACAGGGGGCGCGGTGTACGGCTACACCTTC.

The genes are TRBV28 and TRBJ2-2; the match to TRBD1 covers 7 bases. The CDR3 consists of 15 residues. Trimming at V came to 6 bases and at J to 6 bases, leaving 10 bases not matched to a gene. Germline V gives CDR1 MDHEN, CDR2 SYDVKM. The CDR3 loop is CASRLPTGVPGELFF. The CDR3 region has the DNA TGTGCCAGCAGGCTCCCCACAGGGGTCCCCGGGGAGCTGTTTTTT.

The chain combines TRBV19 with TRBJ1-1, with D unclear. V lost 6 bases to trimming and J lost 7 bases, with 12 bases between them. Germline V lookup: CDR1 LNHDA, CDR2 SQIVND (reference sequence). The CDR3 runs to 12 residues. The CDR3 here is CASRTSAGEAFF. The DNA of the CDR3 is TGTGCCAGTAGGACCTCAGCGGGTGAAGCTTTCTTT.

This chain links TRBV28 with TRBJ1-2, with TRBD1 identical over 9 bases. The V gene end was trimmed by 1 base and the J gene end by 6 bases; junction bases not matched to a gene: 6. Per germline, CDR1 MDHEN and CDR2 SYDVKM. CDR3 length: 15 residues. The CDR3 sequence is CASSLLQGAVNGYTF. The CDR3 bases are TGTGCCAGCAGTTTATTACAGGGGGCAGTTAATGGCTACACCTTC.

J is TRBJ1-1 and V is TRBV3-1 (or the pseudogene TRBV3-2), with 11 bases fitting TRBD1. The CDR3 consists of 14 residues. The trim removed 4 bases at V and 4 bases at J, leaving 2 bases unmatched. The V gene's germline CDR1 is LGHDT and CDR2 YNNKEL (reference sequence). CDR3 DNA sequence: TGTGCCAGCAGCCTGGGGACAGGGGGCACTGAAGCTTTCTTT. The encoded protein is CASSLGTGGTEAFF.

The gene calls are TRBV15 and TRBJ1-2, with TRBD1 matching over 8 bases. The germline CDR1 and CDR2 sequences are LNHNV and YYDKDF (reference sequence). The junction had 13 bases not matched to a gene; V was cut back by 0 bases and J by 4 bases. The CDR3 totals 18 residues. Here the CDR3 reads CATSRDVEQGVKIYGYTF. DNA for the CDR3: TGTGCCACCAGCAGAGACGTAGAACAGGGGGTGAAGATCTATGGCTACACCTTC. Supplemented by reference TRBV15 and TRBJ1-2, the full variable domain reads DAMVIQNPRYQVTQFGKPVTLSCSQTLNHNVMYWYQQKSSQAPKLLFHYYDKDFNNEADTPDNFQSRRPNTSFCFLDIRSPGLGDTAMYLCATSRDVEQGVKIYGYTFGSGTRLTVV.

This chain joins TRBV2 and TRBJ2-7; the match to TRBD2 covers 10 bases. With 5 bases clipped from V and 4 bases from J, the junction kept 8 bases outside the gene matches. The germline gives CDR1 SNHLY, CDR2 FYNNEI. This CDR3 spans 15 amino acids. This CDR3 is CASSLPIAGGYEQYF. The CDR3, as DNA: TGTGCCAGCAGTCTCCCAATAGCGGGAGGTTACGAGCAGTACTTC.

Here the CDR3 reads CAWNPEGYYEQYF. DNA for the CDR3: TGTGCCTGGAACCCGGAGGGCTACTACGAGCAGTACTTC. J is TRBJ2-7 and V is TRBV30; TRBD2 is a possible D gene (6 bases). Trimming took 4 bases from V and 3 from J, leaving 13 bases between them. Germline CDR1 reads GTSNPN; CDR2 reads SVGIG (reference sequence). The CDR3 length is 13 residues.